This passage covers 6 T cell receptor beta chains from one sample sequenced in a study of blood T cell repertoires in COVID-19. Only in-frame clones appear in the TCRdb table, and some are missing; sequencing was by immunoSEQ multiplex PCR. There are just over 650,000 clones in the sample; 85% to 90% occur only once, and approximately 0.3% lies in the top ten. Sequenced input: peripheral blood. The origin of the receptors is a young woman with acute or convalescent COVID-19.

The rearrangement uses TRBV5-4 and TRBJ2-2; 8 bases map to TRBD1. The CDR3 runs 15 residues. V lost 6 bases to trimming and J lost 3 bases; unmatched junction nucleotides: 7. Germline lookup yields CDR1 SGHNT and CDR2 YYREEE (reference sequence). CDR3 region: CASNKDREDTGELFF. CDR3 nucleotides: TGTGCCAGCAACAAGGACAGGGAAGACACCGGGGAGCTGTTTTTT. The complete variable domain, with remaining parts taken from reference TRBV5-4 and TRBJ2-2, reads ETGVTQSPTHLIKTRGQQVTLRCSSQSGHNTVSWYQQALGQGPQFIFQYYREEENGRGNFPPRFSGLQFPNYSSELNVNALELDDSALYLCASNKDREDTGELFFGEGSRLTVL.

V and J are TRBV30 and TRBJ1-4; D not certain. Germline V gene data show CDR1 as GTSNPN and CDR2 as SVGIG (reference sequence). V lost 2 bases to trimming and J lost 8 bases, with 3 bases between them. This CDR3 has 10 amino acids. CDR3 DNA sequence: TGTGCCTGGAGTCGGGAAAAACTGTTTTTT. This gives the protein CAWSREKLFF. The full variable domain, in which reference TRBV30 and TRBJ1-4 provide the parts outside the CDR3, is SQTIHQWPATLVQPVGSPLSLECTVEGTSNPNLYWYRQAAGRGLQLLFYSVGIGQISSEVPQNLSASRPQDRQFILSSKKLLLSDSGFYLCAWSREKLFFGSGTQLSVL.

The genes are TRBV20-1 and TRBJ1-2, with a possible D match to TRBD1 (5 bases). There are 18 residues in the CDR3. Trimming stripped 3 bases from V and 4 bases from J, with 27 bases between. Germline V gives CDR1 DFQATT, CDR2 SNEGSKA (reference sequence). The CDR3: CSASTTNGRGASRYGYTF. CDR3 DNA sequence: TGCAGTGCTAGTACAACCAACGGGAGGGGTGCCAGTCGCTATGGCTACACCTTC.

This sequence joins TRBV4-2 and TRBJ1-1; maybe TRBD1 (6 bases). The CDR3 length is 15 residues. Trimming stripped 0 bases from V and 1 base from J, with 9 bases between. The germline CDR1 and CDR2 sequences are LGHNA and YNFKEQ. CDR3 coding DNA: TGTGCCAGCAGCCAAGATGGGGGCCCGAACACTGAAGCTTTCTTT. Translation: CASSQDGGPNTEAFF.

The V and J genes are TRBV7-9 and TRBJ1-1, with D uncertain. The CDR3 runs 13 residues. Germline CDR1 and CDR2: SEHNR and FQNEAQ (reference sequence). Trimming shortened V by 5 bases and J by 2 bases, and 9 bases separated the two germline ends. The CDR3 nucleotides read TGTGCCAGCAGCCTCACAACCAACACTGAAGCTTTCTTT. Translated, it gives CASSLTTNTEAFF.

V usage is TRBV29-1 and J usage is TRBJ1-2, with a possible D match to TRBD1 (5 bases). V dropped 7 bases and J dropped 3 bases, with 15 bases sitting between them. CDR1 is SQVTM and CDR2 is ANQGSEA in the germline V gene. The CDR3 has 13 residues. CDR3 nucleotide sequence: TGCAGCGCTGGGGGAGGGGAACACTATGGCTACACCTTC. It translates to CSAGGGEHYGYTF.